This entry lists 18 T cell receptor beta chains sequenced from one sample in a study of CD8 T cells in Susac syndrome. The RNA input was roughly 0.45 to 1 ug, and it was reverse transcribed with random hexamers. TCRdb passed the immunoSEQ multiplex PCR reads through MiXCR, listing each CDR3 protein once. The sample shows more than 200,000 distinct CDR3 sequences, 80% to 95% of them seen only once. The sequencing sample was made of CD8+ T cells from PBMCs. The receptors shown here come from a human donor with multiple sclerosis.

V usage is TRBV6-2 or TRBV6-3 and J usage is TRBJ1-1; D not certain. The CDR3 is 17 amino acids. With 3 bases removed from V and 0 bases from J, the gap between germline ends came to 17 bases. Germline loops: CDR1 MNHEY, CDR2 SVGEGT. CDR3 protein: CASSYGGIHPLNTEAFF. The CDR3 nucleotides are TGTGCCAGCAGTTATGGAGGTATCCATCCCCTGAACACTGAAGCTTTCTTT.

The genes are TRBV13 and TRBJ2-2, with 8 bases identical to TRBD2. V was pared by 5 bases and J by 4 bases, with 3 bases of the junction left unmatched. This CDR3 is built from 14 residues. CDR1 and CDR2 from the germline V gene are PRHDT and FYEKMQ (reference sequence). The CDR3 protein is CASSPGLGTGELFF. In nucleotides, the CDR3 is TGTGCCAGCAGCCCGGGACTAGGCACCGGGGAGCTGTTTTTT.

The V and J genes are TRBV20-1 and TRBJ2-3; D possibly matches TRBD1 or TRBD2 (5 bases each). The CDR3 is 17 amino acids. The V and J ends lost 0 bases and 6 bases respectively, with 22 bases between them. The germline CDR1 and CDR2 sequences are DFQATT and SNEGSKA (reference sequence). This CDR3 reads CSARDFRDLQRRDTQYF. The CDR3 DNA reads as TGCAGTGCTAGAGATTTCCGGGACCTCCAAAGGCGTGATACGCAGTATTTT.

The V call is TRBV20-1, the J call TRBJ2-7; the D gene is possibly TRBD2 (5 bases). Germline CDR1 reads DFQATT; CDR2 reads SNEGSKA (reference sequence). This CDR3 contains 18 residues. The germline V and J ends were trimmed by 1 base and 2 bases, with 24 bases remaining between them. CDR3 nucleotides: TGCAGTGCTAGAGGCCGGGCGGGTCCAAGACACCCAACCTACGAGCAGTACTTC. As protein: CSARGRAGPRHPTYEQYF.

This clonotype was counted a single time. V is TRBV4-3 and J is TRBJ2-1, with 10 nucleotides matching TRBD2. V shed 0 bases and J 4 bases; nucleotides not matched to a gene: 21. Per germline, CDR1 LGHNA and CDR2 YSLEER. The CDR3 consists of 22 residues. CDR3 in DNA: TGCGCCAGCAGCCAAGATGGAGCGTGGCTAGCGGGAGACCTTGGGCCATACAATGAGCAGTTCTTC. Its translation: CASSQDGAWLAGDLGPYNEQFF.

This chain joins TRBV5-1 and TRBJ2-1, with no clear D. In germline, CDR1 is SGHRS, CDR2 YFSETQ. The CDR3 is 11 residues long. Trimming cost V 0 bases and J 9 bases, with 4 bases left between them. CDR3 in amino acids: CASSLDLEQFF. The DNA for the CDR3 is TGCGCCAGCAGCTTGGATCTTGAGCAGTTCTTC. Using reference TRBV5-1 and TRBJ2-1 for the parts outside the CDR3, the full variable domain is KAGVTQTPRYLIKTRGQQVTLSCSPISGHRSVSWYQQTPGQGLQFLFEYFSETQRNKGNFPGRFSGRQFSNSRSEMNVSTLELGDSALYLCASSLDLEQFFGPGTRLTVL.

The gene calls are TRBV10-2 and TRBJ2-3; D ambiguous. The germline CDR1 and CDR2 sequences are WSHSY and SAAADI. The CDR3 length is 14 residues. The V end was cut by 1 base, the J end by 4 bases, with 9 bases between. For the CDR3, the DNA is TGCGCCAGCAGTGAGTTCAGGCAGGCAGATACGCAGTATTTT. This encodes CASSEFRQADTQYF.

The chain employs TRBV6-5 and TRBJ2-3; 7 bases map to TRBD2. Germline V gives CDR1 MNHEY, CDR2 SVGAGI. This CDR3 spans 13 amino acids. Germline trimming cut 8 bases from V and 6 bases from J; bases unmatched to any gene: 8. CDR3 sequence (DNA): TGTGCCAGCGGCGGACTAGTAGGGGATACGCAGTATTTT. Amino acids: CASGGLVGDTQYF.

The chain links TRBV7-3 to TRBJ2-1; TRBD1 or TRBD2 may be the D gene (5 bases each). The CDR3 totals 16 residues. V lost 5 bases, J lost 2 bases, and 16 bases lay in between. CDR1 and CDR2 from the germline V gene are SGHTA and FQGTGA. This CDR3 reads CASSPRGDGPYNEQFF. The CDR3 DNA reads TGTGCCAGCAGCCCCCGGGGCGACGGCCCCTACAATGAGCAGTTCTTC.

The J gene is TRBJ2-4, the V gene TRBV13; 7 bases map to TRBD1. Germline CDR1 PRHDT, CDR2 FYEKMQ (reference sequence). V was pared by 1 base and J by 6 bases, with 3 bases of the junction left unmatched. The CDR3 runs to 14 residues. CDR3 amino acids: CASSLVGQRNIQYF. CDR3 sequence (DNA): TGTGCCAGCAGCTTAGTGGGACAGAGAAACATTCAGTACTTC. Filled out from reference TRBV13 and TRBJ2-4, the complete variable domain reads AAGVIQSPRHLIKEKRETATLKCYPIPRHDTVYWYQQGPGQDPQFLISFYEKMQSDKGSIPDRFSAQQFSDYHSELNMSSLELGDSALYFCASSLVGQRNIQYFGAGTRLSVL.

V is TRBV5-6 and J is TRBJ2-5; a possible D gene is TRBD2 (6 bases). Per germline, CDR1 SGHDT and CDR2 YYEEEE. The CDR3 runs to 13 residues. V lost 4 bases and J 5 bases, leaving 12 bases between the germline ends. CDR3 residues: CASSEDSGETQYF. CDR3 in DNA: TGTGCCAGCAGCGAAGACAGCGGGGAGACCCAGTACTTC. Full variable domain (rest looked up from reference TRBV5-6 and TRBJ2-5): DAGVTQSPTHLIKTRGQQVTLRCSPKSGHDTVSWYQQALGQGPQFIFQYYEEEERQRGNFPDRFSGHQFPNYSSELNVNALLLGDSALYLCASSEDSGETQYFGPGTRLLVL.

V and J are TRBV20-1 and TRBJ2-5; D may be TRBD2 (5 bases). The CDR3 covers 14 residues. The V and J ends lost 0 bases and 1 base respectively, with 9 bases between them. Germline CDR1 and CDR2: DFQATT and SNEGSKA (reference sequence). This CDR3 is CSAREPGIQETQYF. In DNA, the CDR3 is TGCAGTGCTAGAGAACCGGGGATCCAAGAGACCCAGTACTTC.

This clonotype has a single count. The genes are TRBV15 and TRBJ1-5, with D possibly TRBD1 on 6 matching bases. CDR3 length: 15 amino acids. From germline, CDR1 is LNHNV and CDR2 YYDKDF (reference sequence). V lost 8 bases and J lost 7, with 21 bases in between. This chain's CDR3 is CATGREQGVRQPQHF. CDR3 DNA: TGTGCCACCGGAAGGGAACAGGGAGTACGACAGCCCCAGCATTTT.

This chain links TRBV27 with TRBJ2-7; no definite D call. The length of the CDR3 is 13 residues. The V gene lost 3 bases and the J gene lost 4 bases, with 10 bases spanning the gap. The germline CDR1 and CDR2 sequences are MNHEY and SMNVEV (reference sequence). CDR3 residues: CASSFGRYYEQYF. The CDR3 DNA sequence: TGTGCCAGCAGTTTTGGACGGTATTACGAGCAGTACTTC.

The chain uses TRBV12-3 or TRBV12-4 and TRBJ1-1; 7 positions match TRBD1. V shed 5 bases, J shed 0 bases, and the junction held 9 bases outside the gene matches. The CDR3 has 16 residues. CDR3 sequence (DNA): TGTGCCAGCAGTAACAGGGGACGTGCCATGAACACTGAAGCTTTCTTT. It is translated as CASSNRGRAMNTEAFF.

Here the CDR3 reads CATSTPGVRYGYTF. Here the CDR3 DNA reads TGTGCCACCAGCACTCCGGGAGTGAGATATGGCTACACCTTC. The chain links TRBV15 to TRBJ1-2; the D is unclear. The CDR3 runs 14 residues. V lost 4 bases and J lost 5, with 14 bases in between. Germline CDR1 LNHNV, CDR2 YYDKDF (reference sequence).

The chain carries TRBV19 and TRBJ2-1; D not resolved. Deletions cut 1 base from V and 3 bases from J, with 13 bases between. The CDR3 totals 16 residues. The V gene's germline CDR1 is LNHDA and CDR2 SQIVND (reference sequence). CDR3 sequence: CASSIGKGSYYNEQFF. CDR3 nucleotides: TGTGCCAGTAGTATAGGTAAAGGGTCCTACTACAATGAGCAGTTCTTC.

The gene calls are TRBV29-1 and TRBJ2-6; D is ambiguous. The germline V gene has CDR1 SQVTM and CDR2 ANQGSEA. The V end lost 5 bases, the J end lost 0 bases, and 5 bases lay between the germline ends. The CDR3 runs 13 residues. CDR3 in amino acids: CSVHDSGANVLTF. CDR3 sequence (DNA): TGCAGCGTTCACGACTCTGGGGCCAACGTCCTGACTTTC.